This TCR beta chain was found in a study of shared clonotypes between healthy human individuals. From germline, CDR1 is MNHEY and CDR2 SMNVEV (reference sequence). Trimming cost V 6 bases and J 0 bases; bases outside gene matches: 7. This CDR3 is 17 amino acids long. Every immunoSEQ plate was one replicate of a subset's evenly spread DNA. Clones were sequenced by immunoSEQ multiplex PCR, and TCRdb holds only the in-frame ones, with some missing. The data show about 1.5 million clones, 95% to 99% seen once. The TCR originated in a man in his thirties or forties in good health. The sample consisted of naive CD4+ T cells sorted from blood. Sample subset: CD45RA+ positively selected. The chain is built from TRBV27 and TRBJ2-6; 8 nucleotides align to TRBD1. DNA of the CDR3: TGTGCCAGCAGGGCTCCAGGGGGCATCTCTGGGGCCAACGTCCTGACTTTC. Residues: CASRAPGGISGANVLTF.